The 9 T cell receptor beta chains presented below share a single source sample, sequenced in a study of T cells after yellow fever vaccination. TCRdb redid the calling of the 5' RACE reads with MiXCR, one entry per CDR3 protein. The sample includes approximately 610,000 distinct CDR3 sequences, about 17% of them seen just once. The sample here was PBMCs, taken about 5 days after the first yellow fever vaccination. These receptors came from a man aged 18 to 29 who received the YFV17D yellow fever vaccine.

The chain combines TRBV28 with TRBJ1-1; D gene uncertain. Germline V CDR1 and CDR2: MDHEN, SYDVKM. The V end was cut by 7 bases, the J end by 5 bases, with 23 bases between. The CDR3 runs to 16 residues. The CDR3 sequence: CASIPPRGTQWTEAFF. CDR3 DNA: TGTGCCAGCATTCCCCCTCGAGGTACTCAATGGACTGAAGCTTTCTTT. The variable domain in full, with the rest retrieved from reference TRBV28 and TRBJ1-1, is DVKVTQSSRYLVKRTGEKVFLECVQDMDHENMFWYRQDPGLGLRLIYFSYDVKMKEKGDIPEGYSVSREKKERFSLILESASTNQTSMYLCASIPPRGTQWTEAFFGQGTRLTVV.

This clonotype was observed a few times. The chain couples TRBV19 to TRBJ1-2, with 7 positions matching TRBD1. This CDR3 has 14 amino acids. Germline CDR1 and CDR2: LNHDA and SQIVND (reference sequence). J was trimmed by 2 bases and V by 6 bases; bases with no gene match: 6. This CDR3 is CASRAPGQNYGYTF. DNA of the CDR3: TGTGCCAGTAGAGCCCCGGGACAGAACTATGGCTACACCTTC.

This sequence joins TRBV6-5 and TRBJ2-7; D unclear. From germline, CDR1 is MNHEY and CDR2 SVGAGI. The CDR3 is 15 residues long. The germline V and J ends were trimmed by 0 bases and 2 bases, with 11 bases remaining between them. The CDR3, as DNA: TGTGCCAGCAGTTACTCGCCGATTGTGGCCTACGAGCAGTACGTC. Translating it yields CASSYSPIVAYEQYV.

CDR3 in DNA: TGTGCCAGCAGCTTGAACCCCGACAGGGTGTACGGCTACACCTTC. It specifies CASSLNPDRVYGYTF. The chain is built from TRBV5-4 and TRBJ1-2; 7 bases map to TRBD1. Germline CDR1 reads SGHNT; CDR2 reads YYREEE (reference sequence). Germline trimming cut 1 base from V and 8 bases from J; bases unmatched to any gene: 11. This CDR3 region has 15 residues.

This clonotype was counted between two and nine times. This chain links TRBV4-3 with TRBJ1-1; D is uncertain. Germline V gives CDR1 LGHNA, CDR2 YSLEER. Trimming stripped 3 bases from V and 0 bases from J, with 11 bases between. The CDR3 is 15 residues long. CDR3 amino acids: CASSQETYMNTEAFF. In DNA, the CDR3 is TGCGCCAGCAGCCAGGAGACCTACATGAACACTGAAGCTTTCTTT.

CDR3 nucleotide sequence: TGCAGTGCTTTCGAGTCTCACATGAACACTGAAGCTTTCTTT. It encodes CSAFESHMNTEAFF. The chain has TRBV20-1 and TRBJ1-1; D remains unclear. The CDR3 length is 14 residues. Germline assignment: CDR1 DFQATT and CDR2 SNEGSKA (reference sequence). Trimming left V 5 bases short and J 0 bases short, with 13 bases between.

In regard to this clonotype: One base away lies a much larger clone, so this may be a sequencing read error. The rearrangement links TRBV5-1 to TRBJ2-5; perhaps TRBD1 as D (6 bases). This CDR3 contains 16 residues. Germline loops: CDR1 SGHRS, CDR2 YFSETQ. The CDR3 DNA reads TGCGCCAGCAGCCCAGGACTCTCGACAGGAGAAGAGACCAAGTACTTC. Translated: CASSPGLSTGEETKYF.

There are many counts of this clonotype. CDR3 sequence: CASSASRGDNEKLFF. CDR3 DNA: TGCGCCAGCAGCGCCTCCAGGGGCGACAATGAAAAACTGTTTTTT. The chain joins TRBV5-1 to TRBJ1-4, with D possibly matching TRBD1 (6 bases). The CDR3 is 15 amino acids. V was clipped by 4 bases and J by 5 bases, with 15 bases between them. Germline lookup yields CDR1 SGHRS and CDR2 YFSETQ.

The sample holds a few counts of this clonotype. The genes are TRBV29-1 and TRBJ2-1; 11 bases are a match to TRBD2. Germline CDR1 is SQVTM and CDR2 is ANQGSEA. J lost 14 bases, V lost 5 bases, and 8 bases had no gene match. CDR3 length: 12 residues. The CDR3 nucleotides read TGCAGCGTTATAGCGGGGGGGCCCCCTGAGTTCTTC. Amino acids: CSVIAGGPPEFF.